The rows below give T cell receptor beta chains drawn from one sample of a study of blood T cell repertoires in COVID-19. Libraries were prepared by immunoSEQ multiplex PCR; TCRdb keeps only in-frame clonotypes and omits some of them. The sample yields approximately 120,000 clones, 70% to 90% seen once. The sequenced sample was peripheral blood. The receptors come from a human donor in a cohort sampled during active COVID-19. Both conserved end residues are part of each CDR3. Fields, in order: V gene, D gene, J gene, clone size, CDR3 length, CDR3 protein, CDR3 DNA. The D gene is left open where the match is weak. Some rows have no size entry. The others give once, few or many, or a class for an expanded clone.

v_gene: TRBV6-5
d_gene: NA
j_gene: TRBJ2-1
abundance: NA
len: 14
CDR3aa: CASSYSGGVGEQFF
CDR3nt: TGTGCCAGCAGTTACTCCGGGGGAGTGGGTGAGCAGTTCTTC

v_gene: TRBV27
d_gene: NA
j_gene: TRBJ2-5
abundance: NA
len: 13
CDR3aa: CASSFRGRETQYF
CDR3nt: TGTGCCAGCAGTTTCAGGGGACGAGAGACCCAGTACTTC

v_gene: TRBV11-3
d_gene: NA
j_gene: TRBJ2-1
abundance: NA
len: 15
CDR3aa: CASSLVLGEYNEQFF
CDR3nt: TGTGCCAGCAGCTTAGTCCTTGGGGAGTACAATGAGCAGTTCTTC

v_gene: TRBV7-6
d_gene: TRBD1
j_gene: TRBJ2-5
abundance: NA
len: 19
CDR3aa: CASSLALFWDRGRVETQYF
CDR3nt: TGTGCCAGCAGCTTAGCTCTCTTTTGGGACAGGGGGCGCGTGGAGACCCAGTACTTC

v_gene: TRBV19
d_gene: TRBD1
j_gene: TRBJ1-6
abundance: few
len: 20
CDR3aa: CASSHNRGTGTRSYNSPLHF
CDR3nt: TGTGCCAGTAGTCACAACCGGGGGACAGGTACCCGCTCCTATAATTCACCCCTCCACTTT

v_gene: TRBV27
d_gene: NA
j_gene: TRBJ2-6
abundance: NA
len: 19
CDR3aa: CASSSLWSDTFSGANVLTF
CDR3nt: TGTGCCAGCAGTTCCCTATGGTCAGACACTTTCTCTGGGGCCAACGTCCTGACTTTC

v_gene: TRBV7-9
d_gene: TRBD1
j_gene: TRBJ1-1
abundance: NA
len: 15
CDR3aa: CASSGGQGWNTEAFF
CDR3nt: TGTGCCAGCAGCGGAGGACAGGGGTGGAACACTGAAGCTTTCTTT

v_gene: TRBV18
d_gene: NA
j_gene: TRBJ1-4
abundance: NA
len: 15
CDR3aa: CASSPGGGLNEKLFF
CDR3nt: TGTGCCAGCTCACCGGGCGGGGGTCTCAATGAAAAACTGTTTTTT

v_gene: TRBV9
d_gene: TRBD2
j_gene: TRBJ2-5
abundance: once
len: 12
CDR3aa: CASSGRGETQYF
CDR3nt: TGTGCCAGCAGCGGGCGGGGGGAGACCCAGTACTTC

v_gene: TRBV18
d_gene: NA
j_gene: TRBJ1-2
abundance: once
len: 13
CDR3aa: CASSSSGTYGYTF
CDR3nt: TGTGCCAGCTCATCTTCAGGGACATACGGCTACACCTTC

v_gene: TRBV10-3
d_gene: TRBD1
j_gene: TRBJ2-7
abundance: NA
len: 14
CDR3aa: CAISSGTGSYEQYF
CDR3nt: TGTGCCATCAGTTCCGGGACAGGGTCCTACGAGCAGTACTTC

v_gene: TRBV28
d_gene: TRBD1
j_gene: TRBJ1-2
abundance: few
len: 19
CDR3aa: CASSSDPPGTGYYRSGYTF
CDR3nt: TGTGCCAGCAGTTCGGACCCGCCTGGGACAGGGTATTATCGTAGCGGCTACACCTTC

v_gene: TRBV19
d_gene: TRBD1
j_gene: TRBJ1-3
abundance: few
len: 16
CDR3aa: CAARDRGRVSGNTIYF
CDR3nt: TGTGCCGCCCGGGACAGGGGAAGAGTGTCTGGAAACACCATATATTTT

v_gene: TRBV19
d_gene: TRBD2
j_gene: TRBJ2-1
abundance: NA
len: 17
CDR3aa: CASSIGRLAGGLNEQFF
CDR3nt: TGTGCCAGTAGTATAGGTAGGCTAGCGGGGGGGCTTAATGAGCAGTTCTTC

v_gene: TRBV7-9
d_gene: NA
j_gene: TRBJ2-6
abundance: NA
len: 18
CDR3aa: CASSLNILAVSGANVLTF
CDR3nt: TGTGCCAGCAGCTTAAATATTCTAGCAGTCTCTGGGGCCAACGTCCTGACTTTC

v_gene: TRBV5-1
d_gene: TRBD2
j_gene: TRBJ2-1
abundance: NA
len: 17
CDR3aa: CASSLASSGGPYNEQFF
CDR3nt: TGCGCCAGCAGCTTAGCTTCTAGCGGGGGGCCATACAATGAGCAGTTCTTC

v_gene: TRBV7-2
d_gene: NA
j_gene: TRBJ2-7
abundance: NA
len: 15
CDR3aa: CASSLAGSGLYEQYF
CDR3nt: TGTGCCAGCAGCTTAGCAGGTAGCGGTCTATACGAGCAGTACTTC

v_gene: TRBV3-1/TRBV3-2
d_gene: TRBD2
j_gene: TRBJ2-1
abundance: NA
len: 17
CDR3aa: CASSQWTSGRAYNEQFF
CDR3nt: TGTGCCAGCAGCCAATGGACTAGCGGGAGGGCCTACAATGAGCAGTTCTTC

v_gene: TRBV27
d_gene: NA
j_gene: TRBJ1-1
abundance: NA
len: 17
CDR3aa: CAREKPGHPEMDTEAFF
CDR3nt: TGTGCCAGAGAAAAACCGGGACACCCGGAAATGGACACTGAAGCTTTCTTT

v_gene: TRBV3-1/TRBV3-2
d_gene: NA
j_gene: TRBJ2-5
abundance: once
len: 15
CDR3aa: CASSQDARVRETQYF
CDR3nt: TGTGCCAGCAGCCAAGATGCCAGGGTTCGAGAGACCCAGTACTTC

v_gene: TRBV11-1
d_gene: NA
j_gene: TRBJ1-6
abundance: few
len: 15
CDR3aa: CASSLEPFLGSPLHF
CDR3nt: TGTGCCAGCAGCTTAGAGCCGTTTCTAGGTTCACCCCTCCACTTT

v_gene: TRBV19
d_gene: TRBD2
j_gene: TRBJ2-7
abundance: NA
len: 17
CDR3aa: CASSIRRGGRSSYEQYF
CDR3nt: TGTGCCAGTAGTATAAGGCGCGGCGGGAGGAGCTCCTACGAGCAGTACTTC

v_gene: TRBV2
d_gene: NA
j_gene: TRBJ1-3
abundance: few
len: 15
CDR3aa: CASSLDRMKRNTIYF
CDR3nt: TGTGCCAGCAGCTTGGACAGAATGAAAAGAAACACCATATATTTT

v_gene: TRBV5-1
d_gene: TRBD1
j_gene: TRBJ1-6
abundance: NA
len: 16
CDR3aa: CASSFVTGGAYSPLHF
CDR3nt: TGCGCCAGCAGCTTCGTGACAGGGGGCGCTTATTCACCCCTCCACTTT

v_gene: TRBV6-5
d_gene: NA
j_gene: TRBJ2-7
abundance: NA
len: 14
CDR3aa: CASRGLIESYEQYF
CDR3nt: TGTGCCAGCAGGGGCCTCATTGAGTCCTACGAGCAGTACTTC

v_gene: TRBV7-2
d_gene: NA
j_gene: TRBJ2-7
abundance: few
len: 14
CDR3aa: CASSPSVGGYGKYF
CDR3nt: TGTGCCAGCAGCCCCTCCGTTGGGGGGTACGGAAAGTACTTC

v_gene: TRBV10-1
d_gene: TRBD2
j_gene: TRBJ2-3
abundance: NA
len: 16
CDR3aa: CASSMFSGRTTDTQYF
CDR3nt: TGCGCCAGCTCCATGTTTAGCGGGAGGACCACAGATACGCAGTATTTT

v_gene: TRBV10-3
d_gene: TRBD2
j_gene: TRBJ2-1
abundance: NA
len: 14
CDR3aa: CAISEVAGPNEQFF
CDR3nt: TGTGCCATCAGTGAGGTAGCGGGTCCCAATGAGCAGTTCTTC

v_gene: TRBV9
d_gene: NA
j_gene: TRBJ1-4
abundance: NA
len: 16
CDR3aa: CASSVDPTGPNEKLFF
CDR3nt: TGTGCCAGCAGCGTAGATCCGACAGGACCTAATGAAAAACTGTTTTTT

v_gene: TRBV20-1
d_gene: NA
j_gene: TRBJ1-2
abundance: NA
len: 13
CDR3aa: CSASSSSNYGYTF
CDR3nt: TGCAGTGCTAGTTCCAGTTCTAACTATGGCTACACCTTC

v_gene: TRBV5-6
d_gene: NA
j_gene: TRBJ2-7
abundance: NA
len: 14
CDR3aa: CASSQSGNTYEQYF
CDR3nt: TGTGCCAGCAGCCAGTCCGGGAACACCTACGAGCAGTACTTC

v_gene: TRBV14
d_gene: NA
j_gene: TRBJ2-3
abundance: NA
len: 13
CDR3aa: CASSQDPPLAPYF
CDR3nt: TGTGCCAGCAGCCAAGATCCGCCCCTAGCCCCGTATTTT

v_gene: TRBV27
d_gene: NA
j_gene: TRBJ1-2
abundance: NA
len: 15
CDR3aa: CASSPRLTGRFGYTF
CDR3nt: TGTGCCAGCAGTCCCCGTTTGACAGGACGGTTTGGCTACACCTTC

v_gene: TRBV24-1
d_gene: NA
j_gene: TRBJ1-3
abundance: once
len: 15
CDR3aa: CATSDSGQAGNTIYF
CDR3nt: TGTGCCACCAGTGACTCCGGACAAGCTGGAAACACCATATATTTT

v_gene: TRBV7-3
d_gene: TRBD2
j_gene: TRBJ2-1
abundance: NA
len: 20
CDR3aa: CASSPLGRSSGHSSYNEQFF
CDR3nt: TGTGCCAGCAGTCCCTTGGGTAGGTCTAGCGGGCATAGCTCCTACAATGAGCAGTTCTTC

v_gene: TRBV11-1
d_gene: NA
j_gene: TRBJ2-7
abundance: once
len: 14
CDR3aa: CASSLRGAYYEQYF
CDR3nt: TGTGCCAGCAGCTTACGGGGGGCCTACTACGAGCAGTACTTC

v_gene: TRBV9
d_gene: NA
j_gene: TRBJ2-1
abundance: NA
len: 16
CDR3aa: CASSVGVDSSYNEQFF
CDR3nt: TGTGCCAGCAGCGTAGGGGTCGACAGCTCCTACAATGAGCAGTTCTTC

v_gene: TRBV19
d_gene: NA
j_gene: TRBJ2-2
abundance: NA
len: 12
CDR3aa: CASIARAGELFF
CDR3nt: TGTGCCAGTATAGCGCGGGCCGGGGAGCTGTTTTTT

v_gene: TRBV3-1/TRBV3-2
d_gene: NA
j_gene: TRBJ1-1
abundance: NA
len: 12
CDR3aa: CASSQSGYEAFF
CDR3nt: TGTGCCAGCAGCCAATCAGGGTATGAAGCTTTCTTT